The 13 T cell receptor beta chains listed next were all sequenced from one sample in a study of T cell responses to AZD1222 COVID-19 vaccine. Clones were sequenced by immunoSEQ multiplex PCR, and TCRdb holds only the in-frame ones, with some missing. The sample holds over 100,000 clones, roughly 90% seen once. This specimen consisted of peripheral blood, obtained on day 0 of AZD1222 vaccination. These receptors were taken from an adult in good health.

V usage is TRBV4-2 and J usage is TRBJ2-1, with 9 bases fitting TRBD1. In germline, CDR1 is LGHNA, CDR2 YNFKEQ. Trimming took 3 bases from V and 8 from J; bases not matched to a gene: 8. The CDR3 sequence is 15 residues long. CDR3 protein: CASSHTGGGVDEQFF. The DNA of the CDR3 is TGTGCCAGCAGCCACACAGGGGGCGGGGTCGATGAGCAGTTCTTC.

The CDR3 loop reads CASSLSNAGGVSDTQYF. CDR3 bases: TGTGCCAGCAGCTTAAGTAATGCCGGAGGTGTCTCAGATACGCAGTATTTT. The gene calls are TRBV11-2 and TRBJ2-3, with D possibly matching TRBD2 (5 bases). There are 17 residues in the CDR3. Germline CDR1 reads SGHAT; CDR2 reads FQNNGV. V shed 2 bases and J shed 4 bases, with 19 bases lying between them.

The chain recombines TRBV7-2 with TRBJ2-3; no reliable D call. Trimming took 8 bases from V and 0 from J, leaving 6 bases between them. CDR3 length equals 12 residues. From germline, CDR1 is SGHTA and CDR2 FQGNSA. CDR3 amino acids: CASGLSTDTQYF. CDR3 coding DNA: TGTGCCAGCGGGCTCAGCACAGATACGCAGTATTTT.

This clone came up once. The chain links TRBV19 to TRBJ2-3; unclear D gene. Germline V gene sequence: CDR1 LNHDA, CDR2 SQIVND (reference sequence). V shed 5 bases and J shed 5 bases, with 8 bases lying between them. This CDR3 has 12 amino acids. Written as DNA, the CDR3 is TGTGCCAGTAGTGGCGATGGAGATACGCAGTATTTT. Amino acids: CASSGDGDTQYF.

The rearrangement links TRBV7-9 to TRBJ1-1; D call uncertain. The CDR3 covers 14 residues. Trimming cost V 6 bases and J 0 bases, with 11 bases left between them. Germline V gene sequence: CDR1 SEHNR, CDR2 FQNEAQ (reference sequence). CDR3 amino acids: CASSLPQVNTEAFF. For the CDR3, the DNA is TGTGCCAGCAGTCTCCCCCAGGTGAACACTGAAGCTTTCTTT.

This chain uses TRBV20-1 with TRBJ1-6; 7 bases agree with TRBD1. The V segment lost 3 bases and the J segment 4 bases; nucleotides outside the gene matches: 9. Germline assignment: CDR1 DFQATT and CDR2 SNEGSKA (reference sequence). This CDR3 is built from 16 residues. As DNA, the CDR3 is TGCAGTGCTAGTGAGCCAGGGGGATTTTATAATTCACCCCTCCACTTT. Residues: CSASEPGGFYNSPLHF.

The chain has TRBV6-5 and TRBJ1-5, with D perhaps TRBD1 (6 bases). The germline V gene encodes CDR1 MNHEY and CDR2 SVGAGI. CDR3 length: 15 residues. V was pared by 9 bases and J by 1 base, with 16 bases between. CDR3 loop: CASNGGGKSNQPQHF. CDR3 nucleotide sequence: TGTGCCAGTAATGGGGGGGGCAAAAGCAATCAGCCCCAGCATTTT.

This clone was recorded once. The chain combines TRBV3-1 (or the pseudogene TRBV3-2) with TRBJ1-4; 7 bases line up with TRBD1. The CDR3 consists of 15 residues. The ends lost 3 bases at V and 8 bases at J; junction bases unmatched: 9. CDR1 LGHDT and CDR2 YNNKEL come from the germline V gene (reference sequence). The CDR3 DNA follows: TGTGCCAGCAGCCAGTCGAGGGGGCAGGGGGAAAAACTGTTTTTT. Residues: CASSQSRGQGEKLFF.

The genes are TRBV6-5 and TRBJ1-2; 9 nucleotides match TRBD1. V was clipped by 5 bases and J by 4 bases; unmatched bases: 8. Germline CDR1 reads MNHEY; CDR2 reads SVGAGI. This CDR3 region has 15 residues. The CDR3, as DNA: TGTGCCAGCAGTAAACAGGGGGCGAGAGTCTATGGCTACACCTTC. Translation gives CASSKQGARVYGYTF.

V gene TRBV19 combines with J gene TRBJ2-3; no clear D gene. V lost 5 bases, J lost 2 bases, and 14 bases lay in between. CDR1 is LNHDA, CDR2 SQIVND, per germline (reference sequence). CDR3 length: 15 residues. Here the CDR3 DNA reads TGTGCCAGTAGTGTCATCATGACCCCCACAGATACGCAGTATTTT. The encoded protein is CASSVIMTPTDTQYF.

J is TRBJ2-1 and V is TRBV3-1 (or the pseudogene TRBV3-2); D gene unclear. Trimming took 0 bases from V and 1 from J, leaving 7 bases between them. The germline V gene encodes CDR1 LGHDT and CDR2 YNNKEL (reference sequence). This CDR3 is built from 15 residues. The CDR3 DNA follows: TGTGCCAGCAGCCAAGAGACTGGATCCTACAATGAGCAGTTCTTC. It encodes CASSQETGSYNEQFF.

This chain links TRBV27 with TRBJ1-1; TRBD1 is a possible D gene (6 bases). This CDR3 contains 16 residues. Trimming removed 2 bases from V and 6 bases from J, with 19 bases in between. Germline V gene lookup returns CDR1 MNHEY and CDR2 SMNVEV (reference sequence). The CDR3 loop reads CASSLRTGSGKAEAFF. As DNA, the CDR3 is TGTGCCAGCAGTTTACGCACAGGGTCGGGGAAAGCTGAAGCTTTCTTT.

This clone was seen a single time. This chain links TRBV7-8 with TRBJ2-1, with 10 positions matching TRBD2. V was clipped by 2 bases and J by 9 bases; unmatched bases: 7. Per germline, CDR1 SGHVS and CDR2 FQNEAQ. The CDR3 is made up of 15 amino acids. The CDR3, as DNA: TGTGCCAGCAGCTTACTAGCGGGGGATGTTAGTGAGCAGTTCTTC. It translates to CASSLLAGDVSEQFF.